This T cell receptor (beta chain) was identified in a study of chemoradiotherapy in HPV16-positive cancers (dated 2022 in TCRdb). In terms of the full investigation: Functional T-cell assays on cells from two HPV16-positive patients defined candidate HPV-specific T-cell clones and common TCR motifs. The study asked whether T-cell immunity to the HPV oncoproteins E6 and E7 changes during chemoradiotherapy and whether this immunity affects survival. TCR repertoires from over 80 patients with HPV-related cancers were then used to track the candidate HPV-specific TCRs and motifs. What the work shows at the level of the full study, not this receptor alone: In HPV16-positive patients, expansion of HPV-responsive T cells during chemoradiotherapy was found to be associated with improved recurrence-free survival. Expansion of candidate HPV-specific clones and E7-related TCR motifs was observed in the tumor microenvironment during treatment, whereas no such expansion was observed for non-HPV-specific T cells. The survival association was reported for HPV16-positive patients, and the functional definition of HPV-specific T cells was derived from only two HPV16-positive patients.

This clone is a singleton in its sample. What antigen it recognizes has not been identified. No base qualities exist here, and no much larger clone lies one base off it. For CDR1 and CDR2, the germline V gene lists SGHRS and YFSETQ. V and J lose 0 bases and 0 bases, and a span of 4 bases separates them. Reading from cysteine to phenylalanine, the CDR3 counts 15 amino acids. The sequence is cut down to CDR3 DNA, 45 bases in frame from base 1. Library creation used the immunoSEQ multiplex PCR assay. Sourced from immuneACCESS, this table was stored by TCRdb with only in-frame sequences that have V and J called. A share of the clones is absent; for the studies checked, an unresolved V gene accounts for under half, and the remainder has no known explanation. For this sample the table gives 25,000 to 35,000 clones, of which approximately 88% were detected only once. Roughly 4.8% of the sample belongs to the ten largest clones.

Repertoires were sampled repeatedly over the course of chemoradiotherapy so that clonal expansion in the tumor microenvironment could be followed. The sequences come from blood, collected from a patient who underwent chemoradiotherapy. The chain links TRBV5-1 with TRBJ2-6; the D gene remains uncertain. This sequence originates from a human donor with HPV-associated anogenital cancer. The CDR3 protein is CASSLDGSGANVLTF. The DNA sequence is given as TGCGCCAGCAGCTTGGATGGCTCTGGGGCCAACGTCCTGACTTTC.